The 2 T cell receptor beta chains below all came from one sample that was sequenced in a study of blood T cells in healthy people across ages. Primers used in a second PCR of roughly 6 to 11 cycles were a sample-barcoded 5' primer and a J-beta primer mix. TCRdb re-analysed the 5' RACE reads in MiXCR, keeping a single row per CDR3 protein. The table has about 1 million distinct CDR3 sequences, under 55% seen once; the top ten hold 18%. The sample consisted of blood. These receptors came from a woman in her sixties or seventies in good health.

The chain links TRBV20-1 to TRBJ2-7, with D perhaps matching TRBD2 (5 bases). The V gene lost 0 bases and the J gene lost 4 bases, with 13 bases spanning the gap. Germline assignment: CDR1 DFQATT and CDR2 SNEGSKA (reference sequence). The CDR3 spans 14 residues. The CDR3 protein is CSAREAGSDYEQYF. In DNA, the CDR3 is TGCAGTGCTAGAGAGGCAGGTAGCGATTACGAGCAGTACTTC.

The chain is built from TRBV6-6 and TRBJ2-4, with D maybe TRBD1 (5 bases). The assigned J gene may be wrong: the sequence end matches TRBJ2-5 better. The CDR3 has 16 residues. Looked up from germline, CDR1 is MNHNY and CDR2 is SVGAGI (reference sequence). CDR3 in DNA: TGTGCCAGCAGCCCCCTCTTTTCAGAGGACAAAGAGACCCAGTACTTC. It encodes CASSPLFSEDKETQYF.